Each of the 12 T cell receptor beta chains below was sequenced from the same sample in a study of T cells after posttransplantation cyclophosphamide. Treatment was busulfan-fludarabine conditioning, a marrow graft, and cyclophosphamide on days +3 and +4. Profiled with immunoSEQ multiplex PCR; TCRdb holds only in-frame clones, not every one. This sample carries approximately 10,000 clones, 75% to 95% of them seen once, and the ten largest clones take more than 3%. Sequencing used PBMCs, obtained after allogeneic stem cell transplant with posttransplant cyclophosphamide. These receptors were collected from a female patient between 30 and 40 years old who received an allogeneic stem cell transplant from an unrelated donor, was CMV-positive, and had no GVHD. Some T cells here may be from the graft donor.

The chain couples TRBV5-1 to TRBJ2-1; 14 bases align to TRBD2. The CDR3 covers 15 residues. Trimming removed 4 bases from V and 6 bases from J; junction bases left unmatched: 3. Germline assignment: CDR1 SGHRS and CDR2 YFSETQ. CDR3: CASSPTSGRANEQFF. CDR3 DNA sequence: TGCGCCAGCAGCCCGACTAGCGGGAGGGCCAATGAGCAGTTCTTC.

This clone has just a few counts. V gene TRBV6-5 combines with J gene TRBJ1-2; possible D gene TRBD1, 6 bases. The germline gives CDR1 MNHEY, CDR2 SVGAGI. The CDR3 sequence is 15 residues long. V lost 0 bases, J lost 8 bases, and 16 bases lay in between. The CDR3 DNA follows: TGTGCCAGCAGTTACTCCAAGACAGGCCGCGGAGGCTACACCTTC. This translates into CASSYSKTGRGGYTF.

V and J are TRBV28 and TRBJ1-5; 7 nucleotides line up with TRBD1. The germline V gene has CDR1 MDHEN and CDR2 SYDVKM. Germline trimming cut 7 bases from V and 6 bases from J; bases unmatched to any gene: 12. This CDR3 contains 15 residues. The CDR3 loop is CASTYQGVMSQPQHF. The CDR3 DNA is TGTGCCAGCACCTATCAGGGGGTAATGAGTCAGCCCCAGCATTTT.

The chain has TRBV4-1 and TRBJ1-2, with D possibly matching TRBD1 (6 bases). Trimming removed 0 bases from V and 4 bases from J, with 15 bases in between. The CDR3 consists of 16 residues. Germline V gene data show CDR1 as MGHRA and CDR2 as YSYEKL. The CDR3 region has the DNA TGCGCCAGCAGCCAAGATTCGGCAGGGGTCGCCTATGGCTACACCTTC. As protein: CASSQDSAGVAYGYTF.

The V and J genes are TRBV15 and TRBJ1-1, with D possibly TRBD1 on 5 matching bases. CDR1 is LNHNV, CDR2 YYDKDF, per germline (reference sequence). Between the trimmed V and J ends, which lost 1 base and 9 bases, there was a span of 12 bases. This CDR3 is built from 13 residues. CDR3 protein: CATSRGWQGKAFF. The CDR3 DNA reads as TGTGCCACCAGCAGAGGTTGGCAGGGCAAAGCTTTCTTT. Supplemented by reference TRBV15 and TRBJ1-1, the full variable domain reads DAMVIQNPRYQVTQFGKPVTLSCSQTLNHNVMYWYQQKSSQAPKLLFHYYDKDFNNEADTPDNFQSRRPNTSFCFLDIRSPGLGDTAMYLCATSRGWQGKAFFGQGTRLTVV.

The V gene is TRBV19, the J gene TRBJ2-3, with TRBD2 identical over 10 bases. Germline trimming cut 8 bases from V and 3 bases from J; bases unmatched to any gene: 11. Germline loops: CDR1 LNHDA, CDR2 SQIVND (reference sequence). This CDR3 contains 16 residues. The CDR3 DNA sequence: TGTGCCAGTCGGACTAGCGGAGACTTAATAACAGATACGCAGTATTTT. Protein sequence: CASRTSGDLITDTQYF.

The CDR3 here is CASSLGGGEKLFF. CDR3 nucleotide sequence: TGTGCCAGCAGCTTGGGGGGGGGTGAAAAACTGTTTTTT. V and J are TRBV5-4 and TRBJ1-4, with D perhaps matching TRBD1 (5 bases). Germline V gene lookup returns CDR1 SGHNT and CDR2 YYREEE (reference sequence). V shed 0 bases and J shed 7 bases, with 7 bases lying between them. This CDR3 is built from 13 residues. The whole variable domain, filled in from reference TRBV5-4 and TRBJ1-4, reads ETGVTQSPTHLIKTRGQQVTLRCSSQSGHNTVSWYQQALGQGPQFIFQYYREEENGRGNFPPRFSGLQFPNYSSELNVNALELDDSALYLCASSLGGGEKLFFGSGTQLSVL.

CDR3 in DNA: TGCAGCGTTGAGGGCGTGGGGGGGTACGGAAAACTGTTTTTT. Protein sequence: CSVEGVGGYGKLFF. The chain employs TRBV29-1 and TRBJ1-4, with D maybe TRBD1 (5 bases). Trimming took 3 bases from V and 10 from J, leaving 18 bases between them. The CDR3 is made up of 14 amino acids. Per the germline V gene, CDR1 is SQVTM and CDR2 is ANQGSEA.

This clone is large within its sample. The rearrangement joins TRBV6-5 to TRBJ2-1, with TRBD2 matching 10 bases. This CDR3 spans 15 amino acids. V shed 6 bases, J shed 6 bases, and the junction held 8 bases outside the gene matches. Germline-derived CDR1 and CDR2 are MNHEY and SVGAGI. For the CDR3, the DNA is TGTGCCAGCAGGAAGACTAGCGGGTTAGTCAATGAGCAGTTCTTC. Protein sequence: CASRKTSGLVNEQFF.

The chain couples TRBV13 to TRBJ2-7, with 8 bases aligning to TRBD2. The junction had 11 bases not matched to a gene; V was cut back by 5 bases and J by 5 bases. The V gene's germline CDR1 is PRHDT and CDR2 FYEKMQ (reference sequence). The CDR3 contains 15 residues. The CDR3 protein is CASSLGAGGRDEQYF. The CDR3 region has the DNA TGTGCCAGCAGCCTGGGGGCGGGAGGACGGGACGAGCAGTACTTC.

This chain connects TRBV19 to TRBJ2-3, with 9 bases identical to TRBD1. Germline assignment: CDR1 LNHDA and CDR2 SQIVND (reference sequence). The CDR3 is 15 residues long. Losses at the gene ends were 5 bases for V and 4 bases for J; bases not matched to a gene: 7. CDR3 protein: CASSAPGQGADTQYF. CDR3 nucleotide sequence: TGTGCCAGTAGTGCTCCGGGACAGGGCGCAGATACGCAGTATTTT.

CDR3 in DNA: TGCGCCAGCAGTGAGTCCTTACAGCTATCTGAAGCTTTCTTT. This gives the protein CASSESLQLSEAFF. V usage is TRBV10-2 and J usage is TRBJ1-1; D not resolved. The CDR3 is 14 residues long. Trimming shortened V by 0 bases and J by 6 bases, and 11 bases separated the two germline ends. The germline V gene encodes CDR1 WSHSY and CDR2 SAAADI.